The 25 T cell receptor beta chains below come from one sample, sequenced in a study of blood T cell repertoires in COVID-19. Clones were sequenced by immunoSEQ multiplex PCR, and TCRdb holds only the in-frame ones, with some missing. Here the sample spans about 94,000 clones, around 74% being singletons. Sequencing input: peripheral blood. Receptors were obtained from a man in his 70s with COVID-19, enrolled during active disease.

The CDR3 nucleotides are TGTGCCAGCAGGGACAGGGGAGCCGAGCAGTACTTC. Translated: CASRDRGAEQYF. This chain uses TRBV2 with TRBJ2-7; 9 bases match TRBD1. Germline V gene sequence: CDR1 SNHLY, CDR2 FYNNEI. V lost 6 bases and J lost 6; bases outside the gene matches: 3. This CDR3 has 12 residues. The variable domain in full, with the rest retrieved from reference TRBV2 and TRBJ2-7, is EPEVTQTPSHQVTQMGQEVILRCVPISNHLYFYWYRQILGQKVEFLVSFYNNEISEKSEIFDDQFSVERPDGSNFTLKIRSTKLEDSAMYFCASRDRGAEQYFGPGTRLTVT.

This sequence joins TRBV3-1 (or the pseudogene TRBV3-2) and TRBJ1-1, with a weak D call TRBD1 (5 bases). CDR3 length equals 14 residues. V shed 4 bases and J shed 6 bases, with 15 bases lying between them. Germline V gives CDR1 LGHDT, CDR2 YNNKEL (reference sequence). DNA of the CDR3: TGTGCCAGCAGCCCAATGACAGACTCCTCTGAAGCTTTCTTT. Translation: CASSPMTDSSEAFF.

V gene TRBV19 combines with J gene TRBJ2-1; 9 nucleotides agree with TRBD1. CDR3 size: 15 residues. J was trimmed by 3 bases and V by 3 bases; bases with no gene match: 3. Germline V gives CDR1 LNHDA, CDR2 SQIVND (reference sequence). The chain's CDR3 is CASSIGTGSYNEQFF. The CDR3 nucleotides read TGTGCCAGTAGTATTGGGACAGGGAGCTACAATGAGCAGTTCTTC.

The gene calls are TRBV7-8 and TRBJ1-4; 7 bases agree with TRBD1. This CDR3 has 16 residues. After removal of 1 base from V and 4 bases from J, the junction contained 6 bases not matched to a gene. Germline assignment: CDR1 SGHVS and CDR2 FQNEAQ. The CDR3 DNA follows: TGTGCCAGCAGCTTAGGGCCGGGACAGAGTAATGAAAAACTGTTTTTT. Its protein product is CASSLGPGQSNEKLFF.

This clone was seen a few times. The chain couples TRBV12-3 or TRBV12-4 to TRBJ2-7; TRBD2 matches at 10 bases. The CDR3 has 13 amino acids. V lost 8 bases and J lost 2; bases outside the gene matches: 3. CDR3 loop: CASGLAGAYEQYF. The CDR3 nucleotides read TGTGCCAGCGGGCTAGCGGGAGCCTACGAGCAGTACTTC.

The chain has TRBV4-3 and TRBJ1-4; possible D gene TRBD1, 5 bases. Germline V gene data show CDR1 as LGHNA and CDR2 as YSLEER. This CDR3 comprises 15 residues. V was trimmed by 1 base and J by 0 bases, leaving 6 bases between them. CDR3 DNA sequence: TGCGCCAGCAGCCAAGGACAGACAACTAATGAAAAACTGTTTTTT. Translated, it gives CASSQGQTTNEKLFF.

CDR3 DNA: TGCGCCAGCAGTGCAGAGGGAAGGGCTTACGAGCAGTACTTC. Protein: CASSAEGRAYEQYF. The V gene is TRBV5-1, the J gene TRBJ2-7; a possible D gene is TRBD2 (5 bases). Trimming pared 5 bases from V and 4 bases from J, leaving 16 bases between. The germline V gene has CDR1 SGHRS and CDR2 YFSETQ. This CDR3 has 14 amino acids.

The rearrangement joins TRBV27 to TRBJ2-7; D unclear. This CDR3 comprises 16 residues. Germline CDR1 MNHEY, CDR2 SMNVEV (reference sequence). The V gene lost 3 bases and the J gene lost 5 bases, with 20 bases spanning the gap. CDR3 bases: TGTGCCAGCAGTTTTTTGCCCGCAAGATACATCAACGAGCAGTACTTC. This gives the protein CASSFLPARYINEQYF.

The CDR3 here is CASSLPNTEAFF. CDR3 bases: TGTGCCAGTAGTCTTCCGAACACTGAAGCTTTCTTT. This chain connects TRBV19 to TRBJ1-1; D gene unclear. The germline V and J ends were trimmed by 5 bases and 1 base, with 5 bases remaining between them. Germline assignment: CDR1 LNHDA and CDR2 SQIVND (reference sequence). The CDR3 runs to 12 residues.

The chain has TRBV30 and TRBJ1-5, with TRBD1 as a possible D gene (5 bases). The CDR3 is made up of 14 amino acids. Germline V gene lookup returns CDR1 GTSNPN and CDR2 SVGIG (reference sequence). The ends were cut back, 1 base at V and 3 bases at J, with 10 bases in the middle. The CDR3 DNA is TGTGCCTGGAGTGCAGGGTCGGCCAATCAGCCCCAGCATTTT. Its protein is CAWSAGSANQPQHF.

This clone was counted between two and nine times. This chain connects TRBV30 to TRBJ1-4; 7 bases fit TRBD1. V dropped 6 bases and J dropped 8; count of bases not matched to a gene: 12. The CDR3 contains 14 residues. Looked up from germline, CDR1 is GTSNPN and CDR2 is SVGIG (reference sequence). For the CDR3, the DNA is TGTGCCTGTTCCCCTCAGGGGGTTTGGGAAAAACTGTTTTTT. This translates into CACSPQGVWEKLFF.

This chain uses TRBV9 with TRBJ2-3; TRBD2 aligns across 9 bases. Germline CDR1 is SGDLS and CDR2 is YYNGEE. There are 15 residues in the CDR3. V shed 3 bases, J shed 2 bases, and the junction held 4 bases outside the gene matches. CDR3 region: CASSGSGSFTDTQYF. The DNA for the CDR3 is TGTGCCAGCAGCGGTAGCGGGAGCTTCACAGATACGCAGTATTTT.

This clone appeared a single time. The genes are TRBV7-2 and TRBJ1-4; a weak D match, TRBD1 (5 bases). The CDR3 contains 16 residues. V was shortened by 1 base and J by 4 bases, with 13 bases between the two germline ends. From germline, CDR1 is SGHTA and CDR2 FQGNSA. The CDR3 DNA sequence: TGTGCCAGCAGCTTAGGGGGCCCAGGATTTAATGAAAAACTGTTTTTT. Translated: CASSLGGPGFNEKLFF. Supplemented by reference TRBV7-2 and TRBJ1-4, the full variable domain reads GAGVSQSPSNKVTEKGKDVELRCDPISGHTALYWYRQSLGQGLEFLIYFQGNSAPDKSGLPSDRFSAERTGGSVSTLTIQRTQQEDSAVYLCASSLGGPGFNEKLFFGSGTQLSVL.

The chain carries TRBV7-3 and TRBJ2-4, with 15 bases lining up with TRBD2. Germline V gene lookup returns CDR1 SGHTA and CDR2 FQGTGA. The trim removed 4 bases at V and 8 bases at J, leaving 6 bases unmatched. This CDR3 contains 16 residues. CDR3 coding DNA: TGTGCCAGCAGCTCAGGACTAGCGGGAGGGAGGGACATTCAGTACTTC. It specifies CASSSGLAGGRDIQYF.

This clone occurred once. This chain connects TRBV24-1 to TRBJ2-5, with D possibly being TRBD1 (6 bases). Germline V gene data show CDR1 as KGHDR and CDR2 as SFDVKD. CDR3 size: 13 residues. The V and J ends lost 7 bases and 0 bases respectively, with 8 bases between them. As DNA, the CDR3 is TGTGCCACCAGGGGGGACAACCAAGAGACCCAGTACTTC. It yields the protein CATRGDNQETQYF.

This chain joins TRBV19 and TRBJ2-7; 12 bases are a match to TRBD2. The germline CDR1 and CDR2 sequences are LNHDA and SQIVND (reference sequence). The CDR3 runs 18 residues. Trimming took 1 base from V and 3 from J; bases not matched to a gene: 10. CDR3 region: CASSIALLTSGSFYEQYF. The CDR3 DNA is TGTGCCAGTAGTATAGCCTTATTGACTAGCGGGAGCTTCTACGAGCAGTACTTC.

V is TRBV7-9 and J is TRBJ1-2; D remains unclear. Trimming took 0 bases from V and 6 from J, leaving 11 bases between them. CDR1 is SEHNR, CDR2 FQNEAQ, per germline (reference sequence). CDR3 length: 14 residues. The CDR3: CASSLALSQDGYTF. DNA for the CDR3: TGTGCCAGCAGCTTAGCGCTCAGTCAGGATGGCTACACCTTC.

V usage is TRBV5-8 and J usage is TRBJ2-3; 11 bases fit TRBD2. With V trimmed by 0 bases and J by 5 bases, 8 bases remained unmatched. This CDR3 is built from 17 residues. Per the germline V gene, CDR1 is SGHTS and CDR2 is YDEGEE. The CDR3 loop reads CASSLALLAGVGDTQYF. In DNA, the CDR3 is TGTGCCAGCAGCTTGGCCCTACTAGCGGGAGTGGGAGATACGCAGTATTTT.

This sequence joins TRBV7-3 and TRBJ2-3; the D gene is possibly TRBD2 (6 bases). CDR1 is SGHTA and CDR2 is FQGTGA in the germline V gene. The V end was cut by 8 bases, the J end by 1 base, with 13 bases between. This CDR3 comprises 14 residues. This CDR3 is CASGAGLGTDTQYF. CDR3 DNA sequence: TGTGCCAGCGGGGCGGGGTTGGGCACAGATACGCAGTATTTT.

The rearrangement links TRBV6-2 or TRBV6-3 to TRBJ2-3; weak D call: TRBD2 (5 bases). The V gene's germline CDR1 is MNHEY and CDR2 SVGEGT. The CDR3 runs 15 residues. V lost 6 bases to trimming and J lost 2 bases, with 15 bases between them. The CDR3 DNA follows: TGTGCCAGCAGCGGCGTAGCGCTGTACACAGATACGCAGTATTTT. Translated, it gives CASSGVALYTDTQYF.

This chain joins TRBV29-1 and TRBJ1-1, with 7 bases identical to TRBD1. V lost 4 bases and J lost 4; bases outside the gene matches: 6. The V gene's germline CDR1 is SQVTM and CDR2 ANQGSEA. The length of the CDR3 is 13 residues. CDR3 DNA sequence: TGCAGCGTTGGGCGACAGGGAATCACTGAAGCTTTCTTT. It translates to CSVGRQGITEAFF.

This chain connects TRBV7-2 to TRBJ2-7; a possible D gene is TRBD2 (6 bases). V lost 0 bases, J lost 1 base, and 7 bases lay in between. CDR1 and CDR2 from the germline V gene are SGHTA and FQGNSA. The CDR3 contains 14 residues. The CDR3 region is CASSLAGGSYEQYF. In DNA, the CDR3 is TGTGCCAGCAGCTTAGCGGGGGGATCCTACGAGCAGTACTTC.

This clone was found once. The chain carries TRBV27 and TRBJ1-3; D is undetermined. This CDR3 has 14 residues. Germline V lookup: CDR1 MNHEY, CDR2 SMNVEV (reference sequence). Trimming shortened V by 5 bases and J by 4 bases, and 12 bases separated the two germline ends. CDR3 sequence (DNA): TGTGCCAGCAGTCGTGGAGGCTCGGGAAACACCATATATTTT. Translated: CASSRGGSGNTIYF.

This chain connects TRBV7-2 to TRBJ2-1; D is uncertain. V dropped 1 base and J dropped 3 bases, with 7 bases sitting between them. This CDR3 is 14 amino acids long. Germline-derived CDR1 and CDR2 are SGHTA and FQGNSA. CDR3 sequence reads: CASSLGEDYNEQFF. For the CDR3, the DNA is TGTGCCAGCAGCTTAGGTGAGGACTACAATGAGCAGTTCTTC. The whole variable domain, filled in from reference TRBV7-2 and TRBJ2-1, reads GAGVSQSPSNKVTEKGKDVELRCDPISGHTALYWYRQSLGQGLEFLIYFQGNSAPDKSGLPSDRFSAERTGGSVSTLTIQRTQQEDSAVYLCASSLGEDYNEQFFGPGTRLTVL.

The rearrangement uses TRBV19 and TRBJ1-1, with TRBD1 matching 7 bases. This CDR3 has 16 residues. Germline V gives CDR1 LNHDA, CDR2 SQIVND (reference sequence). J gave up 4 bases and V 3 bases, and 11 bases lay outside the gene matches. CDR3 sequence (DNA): TGTGCCAGTAGTATGTCGCGAGGCAGGGGGTCCACTGAAGCTTTCTTT. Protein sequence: CASSMSRGRGSTEAFF.